This T cell receptor (beta chain) was profiled in a study of CD8 T cells in cerebrospinal fluid in Alzheimer's disease (dated by TCRdb to between 2020 and 2021). Looking at the study overall: The study used two single-cell methods, plate-based nested PCR sequencing and droplet-based sequencing, to evaluate clonal expansion of CSF T cells. A total of about 23 samples were covered by the CSF gene-expression analysis, in which Parkinson's disease patients were included. In the droplet-based CSF analysis comparing patients with controls, 10 or so healthy controls (roughly 11,000 cells) and 10 or so patients with MCI or Alzheimer's disease (over 9,000 cells) were included. Whether clonally expanded T cells were present in cerebrospinal fluid from healthy elderly individuals and from patients with neurodegenerative disease was tested. The investigation overall reported the following: Compared with controls, patients with MCI or Alzheimer's disease had a higher percentage of their CSF TCRs made up by the single largest clone. It was cautioned by the authors that a causal link between EBV and Alzheimer's disease is not established by the detection of EBV-specific TCRs in CSF. The EBV-specific clones were neither the most highly expanded clones nor enriched among patients. When the data were pooled, most of the 6 Alzheimer's patients but only 1 of 10 healthy subjects had a highly expanded clone, defined as one making up at least 3% of TCRs. The overall clonality comparison included only samples with detectable clones (approximately 11 healthy, 5 MCI, 5 AD, 6 PD).

This clonotype comes out as medium-sized (0.01 to 0.1%) from its frequency, since no count is listed. Its antigen remains undetermined. Receptors were amplified or captured by 10x single-cell sequencing. 10X Genomics single-cell V(D)J and 5' gene-expression libraries were used to profile CSF cells. CSF single-cell TCR libraries were sequenced on an Illumina NextSeq550. On the authors' methods: After V(D)J reads were mapped to the vdj-GRCh38 alts ensemble 2.0.0 reference, the Cell Ranger vdj pipeline was used to analyse the reads. A clonotype was defined as a group of cell barcodes sharing the same set of productive CDR3 nucleotide sequences. To link clonality with transcriptional profiles, clonotype information was added to the Seurat v3.0 gene-expression metadata. CSF cells with more than 1,800 genes, more than 7,500 UMIs or more than 10% mitochondrial reads were excluded. To find TCRs with known antigen specificity, CDR3-beta sequences were matched against VDJdb. Only TCRs with complete alpha and beta chains were included in the network analysis of clone sharing, which used the R package qgraph. TCRdb reprocessed the public reads and reports one entry per CDR3 protein sequence, without DNA. TCRdb's processing, not the authors', yielded these V and J calls. The table of this sample itemizes roughly 1,400 distinct CDR3 sequences. Clones ranked in the top ten supply less than 7% of the sample.

All participants were free of acute infectious disease and in good physical condition. For droplet-based sequencing, live CSF cells were sorted with a live/dead marker. CSF was obtained by lumbar puncture, and immune cells were pelleted by centrifugation at 300g. Each CSF sample was checked for red blood cells, and any sample showing blood contamination was excluded. CSF cells were cryopreserved by placing the cells in freezing medium, freezing the cells overnight at -80 degrees C, and then storing the cells in liquid nitrogen. Before analysis, CSF samples were stored for less than six months. From cysteine to phenylalanine, the CDR3 is 15 amino acids long. No nucleotide data were recorded. CDR1 and CDR2 (MNHNS, SASEGT) derive from the germline V gene.

This sequence uses TRBV6-1 and TRBJ2-5; checking the TCRdb D call of TRBD1 is not possible without DNA. This sequence originates from a human donor in good health. Sequencing used cerebrospinal fluid. The CDR3 region: CASMKVGGRSETQYF.